What follows describes a single T cell receptor beta chain. What it binds is unknown. Its ends do not fully match the called genes, so a read error is possible. The data originate from a study of T cells in Graves' hyperthyroidism and ophthalmopathy. Study-wide results and caveats: Most thyroid clonotypes with frequency above 0.001 were detected in blood.

The study left out patients who had uncontrolled infection, other autoimmune disease, pregnancy or lactation. Based on clinical symptoms, serum thyroxine and TRAb, thyroid ultrasound and orbital computed tomography, diagnoses were reached. RNA transcripts served as the template for amplifying TCR beta CDR3 regions. Carried out on the TCR CDR3, a first-round RT-PCR used the HTBI primer set. TCRdb called the multiplex PCR reads again in MiXCR, with one record for every CDR3 protein. This table holds 600,000 to 700,000 distinct CDR3 sequences, 45% found once. This CDR3 is built from 13 residues. The germline CDR1 and CDR2 sequences are SEHNR and FQNEAQ (reference sequence).

This sequence originates from an adult man with Graves' disease, either hyperthyroidism or ophthalmopathy (not recorded which). Sequencing was carried out using peripheral blood or thyroid tissue (not recorded which). This sequence joins TRBV7-9 and TRBJ2-7, with a weak D call TRBD1 (5 bases). This chain's CDR3 is CASSQGASYEQYF. CDR3 DNA sequence: TGCGCCAGCAGCCAAGGGGCCTCCTACGAGCAGTACTTC.